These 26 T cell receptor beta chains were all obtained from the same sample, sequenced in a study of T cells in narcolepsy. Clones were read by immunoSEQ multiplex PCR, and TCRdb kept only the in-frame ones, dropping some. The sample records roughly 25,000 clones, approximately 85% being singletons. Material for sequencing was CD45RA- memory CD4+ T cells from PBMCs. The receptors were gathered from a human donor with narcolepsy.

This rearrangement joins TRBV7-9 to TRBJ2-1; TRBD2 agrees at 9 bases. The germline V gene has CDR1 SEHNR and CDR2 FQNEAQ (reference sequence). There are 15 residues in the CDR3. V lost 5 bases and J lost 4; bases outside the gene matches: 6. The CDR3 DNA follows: TGTGCCAGCAGCCCATCCCTAGCGGGATACAATGAGCAGTTCTTC. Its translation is CASSPSLAGYNEQFF. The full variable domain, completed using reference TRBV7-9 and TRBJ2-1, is DTGVSQNPRHKITKRGQNVTFRCDPISEHNRLYWYRQTLGQGPEFLTYFQNEAQLEKSRLLSDRFSAERPKGSFSTLEIQRTEQGDSAMYLCASSPSLAGYNEQFFGPGTRLTVL.

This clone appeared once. In DNA, the CDR3 is TGTGCCAGCAGTGGCCCGACAGGGGACAGGACAGATACGCAGTATTTT. This codes for CASSGPTGDRTDTQYF. V and J are TRBV25-1 and TRBJ2-3; 8 nucleotides line up with TRBD1. Germline V gene data show CDR1 as MGHDK and CDR2 as SYGVNS. V was pared by 4 bases and J by 3 bases, with 9 bases of the junction left unmatched. The CDR3 length is 16 residues.

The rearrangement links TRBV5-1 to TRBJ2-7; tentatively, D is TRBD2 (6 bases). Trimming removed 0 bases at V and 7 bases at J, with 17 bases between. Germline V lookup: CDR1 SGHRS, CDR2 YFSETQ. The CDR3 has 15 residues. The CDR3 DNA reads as TGCGCCAGCAGCTTGGTTCCCGGGCGGGCGGGAGAGCAGTACTTC. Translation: CASSLVPGRAGEQYF.

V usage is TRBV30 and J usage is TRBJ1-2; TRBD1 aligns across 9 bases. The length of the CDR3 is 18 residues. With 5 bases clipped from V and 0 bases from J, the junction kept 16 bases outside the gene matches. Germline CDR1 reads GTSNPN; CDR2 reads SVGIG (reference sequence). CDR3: CAWGGEPGQGKPNYGYTF. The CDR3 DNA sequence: TGTGCCTGGGGGGGGGAACCGGGACAGGGTAAACCTAACTATGGCTACACCTTC.

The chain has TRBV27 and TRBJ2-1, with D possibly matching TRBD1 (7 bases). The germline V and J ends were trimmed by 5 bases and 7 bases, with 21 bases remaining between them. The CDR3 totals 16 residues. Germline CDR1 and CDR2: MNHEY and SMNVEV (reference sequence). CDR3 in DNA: TGTGCCAGCAGTATCTTACAGGGGAGGTTCGTAAATGAGCAGTTCTTC. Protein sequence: CASSILQGRFVNEQFF.

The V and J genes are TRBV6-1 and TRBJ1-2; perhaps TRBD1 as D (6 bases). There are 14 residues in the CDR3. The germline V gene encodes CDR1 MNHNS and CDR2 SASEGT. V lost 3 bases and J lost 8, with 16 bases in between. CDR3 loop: CASSDAQGWSGYTF. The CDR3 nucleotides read TGTGCCAGCAGTGACGCTCAGGGGTGGTCCGGCTACACCTTC.

The CDR3 reads CASSPPPAEGVQPQHF. The CDR3, as DNA: TGTGCCAGCTCACCACCGCCAGCGGAGGGCGTTCAGCCCCAGCATTTT. The gene calls are TRBV18 and TRBJ1-5; the D is unclear. V lost 0 bases and J lost 6, with 15 bases in between. The CDR3 length is 16 residues. Per the germline V gene, CDR1 is KGHSH and CDR2 is LQKENI.

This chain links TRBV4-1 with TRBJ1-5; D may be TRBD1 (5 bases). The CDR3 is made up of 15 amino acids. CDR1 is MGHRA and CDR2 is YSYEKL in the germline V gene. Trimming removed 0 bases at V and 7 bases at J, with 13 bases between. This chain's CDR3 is CASSQDMTVGQPQHF. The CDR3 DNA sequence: TGCGCCAGCAGCCAAGATATGACAGTAGGGCAGCCCCAGCATTTT.

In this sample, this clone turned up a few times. The CDR3 here is CASSPGTGGAENYGYTF. The CDR3 coding sequence is TGCGCCAGCAGCCCTGGGACAGGGGGCGCTGAGAACTATGGCTACACCTTC. The J gene is TRBJ1-2, the V gene TRBV5-1; 12 bases line up with TRBD1. V was clipped by 4 bases and J by 2 bases; unmatched bases: 9. Germline values: CDR1 SGHRS, CDR2 YFSETQ. The CDR3 contains 17 residues.

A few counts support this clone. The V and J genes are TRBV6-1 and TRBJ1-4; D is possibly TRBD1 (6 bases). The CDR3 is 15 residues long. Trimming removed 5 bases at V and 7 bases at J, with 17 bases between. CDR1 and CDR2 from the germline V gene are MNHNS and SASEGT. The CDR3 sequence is CASSLMTGLSEKLFF. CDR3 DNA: TGTGCCAGCAGTTTGATGACAGGTCTTAGTGAAAAACTGTTTTTT.

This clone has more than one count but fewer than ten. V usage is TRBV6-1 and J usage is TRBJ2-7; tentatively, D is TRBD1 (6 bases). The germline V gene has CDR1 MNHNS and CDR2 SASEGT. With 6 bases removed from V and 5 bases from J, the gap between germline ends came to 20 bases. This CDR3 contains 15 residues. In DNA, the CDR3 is TGTGCCAGCAGGCCTAGCCGCTCACAGGGTAACGAGCAGTACTTC. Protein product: CASRPSRSQGNEQYF.

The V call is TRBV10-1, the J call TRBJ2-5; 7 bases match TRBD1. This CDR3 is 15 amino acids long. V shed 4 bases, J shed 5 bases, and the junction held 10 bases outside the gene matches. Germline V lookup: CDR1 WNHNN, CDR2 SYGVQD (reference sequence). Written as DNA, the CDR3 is TGCGCCAGCAGTGTTTGGGTGACAGGGCGGGAGACCCAGTACTTC. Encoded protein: CASSVWVTGRETQYF.

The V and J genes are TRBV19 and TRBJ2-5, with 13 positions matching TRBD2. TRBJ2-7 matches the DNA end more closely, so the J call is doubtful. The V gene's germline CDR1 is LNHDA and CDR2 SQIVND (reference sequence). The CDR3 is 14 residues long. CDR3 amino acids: CASSPLAGGYEQYF. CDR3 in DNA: TGTGCCAGTAGCCCACTAGCGGGAGGGTACGAGCAGTACTTC.

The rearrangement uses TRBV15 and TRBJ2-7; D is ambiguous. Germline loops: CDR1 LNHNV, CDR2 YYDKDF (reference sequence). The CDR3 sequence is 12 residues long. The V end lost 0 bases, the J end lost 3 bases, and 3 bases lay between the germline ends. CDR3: CATSRDSYEQYF. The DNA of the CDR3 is TGTGCCACCAGCAGAGACAGCTACGAGCAGTACTTC.

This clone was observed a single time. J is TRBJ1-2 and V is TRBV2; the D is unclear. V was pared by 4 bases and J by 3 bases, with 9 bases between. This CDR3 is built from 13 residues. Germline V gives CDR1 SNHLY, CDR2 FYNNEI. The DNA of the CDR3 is TGTGCCAGCAGTGTCGAGGGTTACTATGGCTACACCTTC. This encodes CASSVEGYYGYTF.

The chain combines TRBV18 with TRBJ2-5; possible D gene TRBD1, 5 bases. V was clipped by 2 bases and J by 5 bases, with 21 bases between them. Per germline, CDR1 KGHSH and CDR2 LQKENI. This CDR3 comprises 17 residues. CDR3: CASSPMSGQPFAETQYF. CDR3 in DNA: TGTGCCAGCTCACCAATGTCAGGGCAACCCTTTGCGGAGACCCAGTACTTC.

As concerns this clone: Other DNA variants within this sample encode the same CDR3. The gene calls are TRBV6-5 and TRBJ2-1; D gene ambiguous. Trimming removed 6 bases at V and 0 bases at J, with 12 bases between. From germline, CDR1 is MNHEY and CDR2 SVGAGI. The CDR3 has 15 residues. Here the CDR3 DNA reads TGTGCCAGCAGCCGTCTAAGTAGCTCCTACAATGAGCAGTTCTTC. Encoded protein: CASSRLSSSYNEQFF.

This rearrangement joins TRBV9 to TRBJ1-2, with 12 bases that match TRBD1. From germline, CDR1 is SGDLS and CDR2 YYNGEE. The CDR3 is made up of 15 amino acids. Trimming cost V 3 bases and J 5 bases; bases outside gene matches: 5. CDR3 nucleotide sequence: TGTGCCAGCAGCGAGGGACAGGGGGCTACGTATGGCTACACCTTC. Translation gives CASSEGQGATYGYTF.

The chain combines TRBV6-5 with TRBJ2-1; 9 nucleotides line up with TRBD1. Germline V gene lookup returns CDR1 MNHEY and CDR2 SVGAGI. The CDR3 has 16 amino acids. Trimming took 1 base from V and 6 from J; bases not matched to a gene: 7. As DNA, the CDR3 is TGTGCCAGCAGTTACTTAGGGACAGGGCGTGGCAATGAGCAGTTCTTC. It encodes CASSYLGTGRGNEQFF.

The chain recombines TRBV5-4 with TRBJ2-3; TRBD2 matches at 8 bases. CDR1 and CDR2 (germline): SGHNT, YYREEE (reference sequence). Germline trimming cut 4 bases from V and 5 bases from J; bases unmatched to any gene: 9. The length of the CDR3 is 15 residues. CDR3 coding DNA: TGTGCCAGCAGCCCTGGGGGACTAGGGGGAGATACGCAGTATTTT. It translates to CASSPGGLGGDTQYF.

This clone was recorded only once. Written as DNA, the CDR3 is TGTGCCAGCAGCAGGGGACTAGCGGGTACGAAAGAGACCCAGTACTTC. Its protein product is CASSRGLAGTKETQYF. The rearrangement links TRBV7-7 to TRBJ2-5, with TRBD2 identical over 12 bases. Germline lookup yields CDR1 SSHAT and CDR2 FNYEAQ (reference sequence). V trimming: 5 bases; J trimming: 3 bases; junction bases outside the gene matches: 7. The CDR3 spans 16 residues.

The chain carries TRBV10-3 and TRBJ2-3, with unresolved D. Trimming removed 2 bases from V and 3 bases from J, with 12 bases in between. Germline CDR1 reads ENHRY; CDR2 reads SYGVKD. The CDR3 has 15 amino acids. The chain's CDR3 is CAISERQAGTDTQYF. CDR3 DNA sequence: TGTGCCATCAGTGAGAGGCAGGCTGGAACAGATACGCAGTATTTT.

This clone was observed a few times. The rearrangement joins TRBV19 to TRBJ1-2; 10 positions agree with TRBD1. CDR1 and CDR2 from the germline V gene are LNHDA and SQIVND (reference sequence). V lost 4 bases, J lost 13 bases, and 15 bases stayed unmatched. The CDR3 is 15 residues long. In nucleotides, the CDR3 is TGTGCCAGTAGTACACGCCCCGGGACAGGGGACAAAGGCACCTTC. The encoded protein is CASSTRPGTGDKGTF.

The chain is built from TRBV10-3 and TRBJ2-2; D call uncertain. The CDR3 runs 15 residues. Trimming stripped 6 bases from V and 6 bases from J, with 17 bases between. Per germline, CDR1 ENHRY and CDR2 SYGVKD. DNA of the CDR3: TGTGCCATCAGCGAGGTGGCTTCTTCGTCCGGGGAGCTGTTTTTT. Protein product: CAISEVASSSGELFF.

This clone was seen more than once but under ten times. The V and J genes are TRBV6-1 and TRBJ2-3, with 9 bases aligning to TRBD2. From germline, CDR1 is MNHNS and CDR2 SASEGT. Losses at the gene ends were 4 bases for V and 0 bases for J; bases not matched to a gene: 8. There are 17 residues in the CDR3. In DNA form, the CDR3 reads TGTGCCAGCAGTGGGCCGCCGGCGGGAGGGAGCACAGATACGCAGTATTTT. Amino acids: CASSGPPAGGSTDTQYF.

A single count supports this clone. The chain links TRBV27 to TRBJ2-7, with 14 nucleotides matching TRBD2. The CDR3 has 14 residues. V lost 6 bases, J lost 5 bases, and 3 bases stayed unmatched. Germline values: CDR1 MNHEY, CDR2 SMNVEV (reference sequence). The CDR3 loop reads CASRRLAGGDEQYF. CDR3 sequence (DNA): TGTGCCAGCAGACGACTAGCGGGGGGGGACGAGCAGTACTTC.